Sequencing of this TCR beta chain was carried out in a study of identifying expanded T cells in peripheral blood. Points from the study as a whole: Technical replicates showed about 1.1 changed clones; approximately 2 weeks 15 to 20; four weeks 19. Variance in clone template counts between approximately 2-week samples significantly increased with total template count across all healthy donors.

No infections or other immune events were documented during collection. There are 15 residues in the CDR3. CDR1 is MNHNS and CDR2 is SASEGT in the germline V gene. J was trimmed by 0 bases and V by 6 bases; bases with no gene match: 4. About this clone itself: Its target is unknown.

The data were produced by immunoSEQ multiplex PCR, yet TCRdb's version contains in-frame clones alone and is incomplete. The top ten clones hold under 20% of a sample with about 85,000 clones, around 89% of them seen once. The sequence derives from a person between 18 and 70 years old in good health. V gene TRBV6-1 combines with J gene TRBJ2-2; 7 bases match TRBD2. Sequenced input: blood. CDR3 sequence reads: CASSLGLPNTGELFF. CDR3 DNA sequence: TGTGCCAGCAGCCTGGGACTACCGAACACCGGGGAGCTGTTTTTT.